The present entry profiles one T cell receptor beta chain with its context. The entry originates in a study of OX40 agonist ivuxolimab in advanced cancers. The method was immunoSEQ multiplex PCR; TCRdb's version includes in-frame clones alone and lacks a portion of them. This table holds 50,000 to 65,000 clones, about nine tenths found once. From germline, CDR1 is SEHNR and CDR2 FQNEAQ (reference sequence). The CDR3 runs to 15 residues. Trimming took 2 bases from V and 9 from J, leaving 16 bases between them. The sequencing used CD4+ or CD8+ T cells sorted from blood, collected in a trial of the OX40 agonist ivuxolimab. The rearrangement joins TRBV7-9 to TRBJ2-2; possible D gene TRBD1, 6 bases. This TCR was sampled from an adult with an advanced solid tumor such as melanoma, head and neck, liver or kidney cancer. The CDR3 nucleotides read TGTGCCAGCAGCTTAAACGACAGGCCTACCAGGGAGCTGTTTTTT. This sequence encodes CASSLNDRPTRELFF.